These 29 T cell receptor beta chains came from one sample sequenced in a study of PD-L1 blockade in urothelial cancer. The time point is: pretreatment peripheral blood. The repertoire was sequenced with immunoSEQ multiplex PCR; TCRdb's copy has only in-frame clones and lacks some. The data show about 72,000 clones, with approximately 83% seen just once and about 15% held by the top ten. Sequenced here: PBMCs, sampled around atezolizumab (anti-PD-L1) treatment. All receptors derive from a man between 60 and 75 years old with urothelial cancer.

J is TRBJ1-5 and V is TRBV6-6; a weak D match, TRBD1 (6 bases). This CDR3 region has 15 residues. Per germline, CDR1 MNHNY and CDR2 SVGAGI (reference sequence). V was cut by 6 bases and J by 2 bases, with 14 bases left in between. CDR3 protein: CASRPRDIRNQPQHF. The CDR3 DNA reads as TGTGCCAGCAGACCCCGGGACATACGCAATCAGCCCCAGCATTTT.

In regard to this clone: The junction and the germline gene differ at one end; a read error may be behind it. The rearrangement joins TRBV7-7 to TRBJ2-3; possible D gene TRBD1, 5 bases. Germline V lookup: CDR1 SSHAT, CDR2 FNYEAQ (reference sequence). CDR3 length: 13 residues. This CDR3 reads CASSRTGSDTQYF. The CDR3 nucleotides read TGTGCTAGCAGCCGAACAGGATCAGATACGCAGTATTTT. Combining the CDR3 with reference TRBV7-7 and TRBJ2-3 gives the whole variable domain GAGVSQSPRYKVTKRGQDVTLRCDPISSHATLYWYQQALGQGPEFLTYFNYEAQPDKSGLPSDRFSAERPEGSISTLTIQRTEQRDSAMYRCASSRTGSDTQYFGPGTRLTVL.

The chain employs TRBV7-8 and TRBJ2-7, with D perhaps matching TRBD1 (6 bases). Germline values: CDR1 SGHVS, CDR2 FQNEAQ. The CDR3 is made up of 12 amino acids. V dropped 3 bases and J dropped 5 bases, with 8 bases sitting between them. CDR3 protein: CASSFKGDEQYF. The DNA of the CDR3 is TGTGCCAGCAGCTTCAAGGGGGACGAGCAGTACTTC.

This chain links TRBV9 with TRBJ1-1; 8 nucleotides match TRBD1. The CDR3 sequence is 15 residues long. V was clipped by 4 bases and J by 4 bases; unmatched bases: 9. Germline loops: CDR1 SGDLS, CDR2 YYNGEE. The CDR3 sequence is CASSTQGAVATEAFF. The CDR3 coding sequence is TGTGCCAGCAGCACGCAGGGGGCTGTTGCCACTGAAGCTTTCTTT.

The chain is built from TRBV6-6 and TRBJ1-2, with 8 bases matching TRBD1. The CDR3 is 15 residues long. J gave up 7 bases and V 0 bases, and 7 bases lay outside the gene matches. The germline V gene has CDR1 MNHNY and CDR2 SVGAGI (reference sequence). As DNA, the CDR3 is TGTGCCAGCAGTTACTCGAACACAGGGGGAGGTGGCTACACCTTC. Translation: CASSYSNTGGGGYTF.

The chain links TRBV2 to TRBJ1-2, with 9 bases identical to TRBD1. Germline V lookup: CDR1 SNHLY, CDR2 FYNNEI. The junction had 8 bases not matched to a gene; V was cut back by 10 bases and J by 8 bases. The CDR3 consists of 12 residues. This chain's CDR3 is CAKKGQGEGYTF. The CDR3 DNA reads as TGTGCCAAGAAGGGACAGGGTGAGGGCTACACCTTC.

The V call is TRBV29-1, the J call TRBJ2-3; 10 positions agree with TRBD1. This CDR3 is built from 16 residues. Germline lookup yields CDR1 SQVTM and CDR2 ANQGSEA. The trim removed 0 bases at V and 1 base at J, leaving 4 bases unmatched. This CDR3 is CSVEDSGTGGTDTQYF. CDR3 coding DNA: TGCAGCGTTGAAGACTCCGGGACAGGGGGCACAGATACGCAGTATTTT.

This CDR3 reads CASSSEQNTEAFF. In DNA, the CDR3 is TGTGCCAGCAGTTCTGAGCAGAACACTGAAGCTTTCTTT. V and J are TRBV6-6 and TRBJ1-1; D unclear. Germline values: CDR1 MNHNY, CDR2 SVGAGI (reference sequence). The germline V and J ends were trimmed by 4 bases and 1 base, with 7 bases remaining between them. This CDR3 is 13 amino acids long.

This rearrangement joins TRBV5-1 to TRBJ1-2; TRBD1 matches at 10 bases. CDR1 is SGHRS and CDR2 is YFSETQ in the germline V gene. This CDR3 comprises 16 residues. After removal of 4 bases from V and 4 bases from J, the junction contained 10 bases not matched to a gene. CDR3 bases: TGCGCCAGCAGCGTGGGGACAGGGGAATCTGGCTATGGCTACACCTTC. Translation: CASSVGTGESGYGYTF.

V usage is TRBV19 and J usage is TRBJ1-1; a weak D match, TRBD1 (5 bases). There are 13 residues in the CDR3. Deletions cut 0 bases from V and 7 bases from J, with 9 bases between. From germline, CDR1 is LNHDA and CDR2 SQIVND (reference sequence). The CDR3 nucleotides are TGTGCCAGTAGTATAGATCGGACACTTGAAGCTTTCTTT. As protein: CASSIDRTLEAFF.

This clone was observed a single time. The J gene is TRBJ2-3, the V gene TRBV7-2; TRBD2 aligns across 11 bases. CDR1 and CDR2 from the germline V gene are SGHTA and FQGNSA. J gave up 4 bases and V 2 bases, and 2 bases lay outside the gene matches. The CDR3 covers 15 residues. CDR3 bases: TGTGCCAGCAGCTTAATAGCGGGGGGGGCAGATACGCAGTATTTT. It translates to CASSLIAGGADTQYF.

The chain employs TRBV30 and TRBJ2-6; tentative D call: TRBD1 (6 bases). The CDR3 is 17 amino acids. The V gene lost 7 bases and the J gene lost 0 bases, with 19 bases spanning the gap. CDR1 is GTSNPN, CDR2 SVGIG, per germline (reference sequence). CDR3 protein: CAYLPGHPSSGANVLTF. CDR3 nucleotide sequence: TGTGCCTATCTCCCGGGACACCCGTCCTCTGGGGCCAACGTCCTGACTTTC.

V usage is TRBV6-1 and J usage is TRBJ1-4, with 9 positions matching TRBD1. J lost 7 bases, V lost 6 bases, and 9 bases had no gene match. Per the germline V gene, CDR1 is MNHNS and CDR2 is SASEGT. CDR3 size: 15 residues. CDR3 DNA sequence: TGTGCCAGCAGGGCGGGACAGGGACTCCCTGAAAAACTGTTTTTT. This gives the protein CASRAGQGLPEKLFF.

The chain links TRBV27 to TRBJ2-7; perhaps TRBD1 as D (6 bases). The CDR3 is 16 residues long. Germline-derived CDR1 and CDR2 are MNHEY and SMNVEV (reference sequence). The V end lost 2 bases, the J end lost 5 bases, and 19 bases lay between the germline ends. CDR3 bases: TGTGCCAGCAGTTTAGCCACAGGGACCCTCGAGAACGAGCAGTACTTC. It is translated as CASSLATGTLENEQYF.

This clone was seen once. V is TRBV30 and J is TRBJ2-7; D is unresolved. The germline gives CDR1 GTSNPN, CDR2 SVGIG (reference sequence). The CDR3 runs to 11 residues. Trimming removed 0 bases at V and 10 bases at J, with 10 bases between. The CDR3: CAWSVQEYQYF. DNA of the CDR3: TGTGCCTGGAGTGTACAAGAATACCAGTACTTC.

The chain has TRBV10-3 and TRBJ1-6; 8 bases are a match to TRBD1. The CDR3 totals 15 residues. The V and J ends lost 4 bases and 7 bases, in that order; junction bases with no gene match: 6. Germline assignment: CDR1 ENHRY and CDR2 SYGVKD. The CDR3 DNA is TGTGCCATCAGTGCATCGGACAGGGCAAATTCACCCCTCCACTTT. Protein sequence: CAISASDRANSPLHF.

The gene calls are TRBV14 and TRBJ2-1; possibly TRBD1 for D (6 bases). The CDR3 is 15 residues long. V dropped 5 bases and J dropped 5 bases, with 16 bases sitting between them. Germline values: CDR1 SGHDN, CDR2 FVKESK. The CDR3 DNA follows: TGTGCCAGCAGCACGCCCGGGACACCAGACAATGAGCAGTTCTTC. Protein sequence: CASSTPGTPDNEQFF.

The chain joins TRBV28 to TRBJ1-1; tentatively, D is TRBD1 (5 bases). Germline CDR1 reads MDHEN; CDR2 reads SYDVKM. Trimming cost V 4 bases and J 6 bases, with 21 bases left between them. This CDR3 is 16 amino acids long. CDR3 nucleotides: TGTGCCAGCAGTTCCCCAACAGGCTCTCCGAAAGCTGAAGCTTTCTTT. Its translation: CASSSPTGSPKAEAFF.

CDR3 sequence (DNA): TGTGCCAGCAGCTTCACAGGGGACGAGCAGTACTTC. Amino acids: CASSFTGDEQYF. The chain couples TRBV5-6 to TRBJ2-7; 7 bases align to TRBD1. V lost 2 bases, J lost 5 bases, and 1 base stayed unmatched. Germline V gene data show CDR1 as SGHDT and CDR2 as YYEEEE. There are 12 residues in the CDR3.

This clone was seen a single time. V gene TRBV7-2 combines with J gene TRBJ1-2; 7 positions agree with TRBD1. The CDR3 runs to 15 residues. J lost 4 bases, V lost 1 base, and 6 bases had no gene match. Germline loops: CDR1 SGHTA, CDR2 FQGNSA. Here the CDR3 reads CASSLVAGGSYGYTF. CDR3 DNA sequence: TGTGCCAGCAGCTTAGTGGCAGGGGGAAGCTATGGCTACACCTTC. Based on the CDR3 plus reference TRBV7-2 and TRBJ1-2, the full variable domain is GAGVSQSPSNKVTEKGKDVELRCDPISGHTALYWYRQSLGQGLEFLIYFQGNSAPDKSGLPSDRFSAERTGGSVSTLTIQRTQQEDSAVYLCASSLVAGGSYGYTFGSGTRLTVV.

The V call is TRBV4-2, the J call TRBJ2-3; 13 bases line up with TRBD2. The CDR3 contains 19 residues. Trimming took 3 bases from V and 8 from J; bases not matched to a gene: 17. Per the germline V gene, CDR1 is LGHNA and CDR2 is YNFKEQ. The CDR3 sequence: CASSQDGLAGAPYEVTQYF. The CDR3 DNA reads as TGTGCCAGCAGCCAGGATGGACTAGCGGGGGCCCCGTATGAAGTTACGCAGTATTTT.

The V and J genes are TRBV6-4 and TRBJ1-2, with no clear D. Looked up from germline, CDR1 is MRHNA and CDR2 is SNTAGT. V gave up 6 bases and J gave up 0 bases, with 8 bases separating them. The length of the CDR3 is 13 residues. The CDR3 spells CASSPTANYGYTF. CDR3 nucleotide sequence: TGTGCCAGCAGCCCCACAGCTAACTATGGCTACACCTTC.

This chain uses TRBV5-4 with TRBJ2-7; 8 bases agree with TRBD1. J was trimmed by 6 bases and V by 3 bases; bases with no gene match: 2. The CDR3 sequence is 12 residues long. Germline CDR1 and CDR2: SGHNT and YYREEE (reference sequence). The CDR3 protein is CASSYDRGEQYF. The CDR3 nucleotides read TGTGCCAGCAGCTACGACAGGGGCGAGCAGTACTTC.

This chain joins TRBV19 and TRBJ1-3; 10 positions match TRBD1. From germline, CDR1 is LNHDA and CDR2 SQIVND (reference sequence). The V segment lost 5 bases and the J segment 0 bases; nucleotides outside the gene matches: 10. This CDR3 comprises 18 residues. CDR3 sequence (DNA): TGTGCCAGTAGTGTCCGGGACAGGGGACGATCCTCTGGAAACACCATATATTTT. Protein: CASSVRDRGRSSGNTIYF.

This chain links TRBV19 with TRBJ1-3; D perhaps matches TRBD1 (5 bases). The germline V gene encodes CDR1 LNHDA and CDR2 SQIVND (reference sequence). The ends were cut back, 5 bases at V and 3 bases at J, with 8 bases in the middle. The CDR3 sequence is 13 residues long. The CDR3 DNA is TGTGCCAGTAGTCCCGACAGTGGAAACACCATATATTTT. Translation: CASSPDSGNTIYF.

This rearrangement joins TRBV30 to TRBJ1-1; TRBD1 matches 7 bases. Germline CDR1 GTSNPN, CDR2 SVGIG (reference sequence). The CDR3 has 15 amino acids. V was clipped by 3 bases and J by 1 base; unmatched bases: 8. This chain's CDR3 is CAWRRRQGENTEAFF. The CDR3 nucleotides read TGTGCCTGGAGACGACGACAGGGTGAGAACACTGAAGCTTTCTTT.

This chain's CDR3 is CASKTGLQETQYF. The CDR3 DNA is TGTGCCAGCAAGACAGGGCTCCAAGAGACCCAGTACTTC. The V call is TRBV2, the J call TRBJ2-5; the match to TRBD1 covers 7 bases. The CDR3 totals 13 residues. V shed 7 bases, J shed 1 base, and the junction held 3 bases outside the gene matches. Germline V gene data show CDR1 as SNHLY and CDR2 as FYNNEI.

The chain uses TRBV7-9 and TRBJ2-2; no firm D call. V was trimmed by 3 bases and J by 5 bases, leaving 10 bases between them. The germline gives CDR1 SEHNR, CDR2 FQNEAQ (reference sequence). The CDR3 has 14 residues. The chain's CDR3 is CASSFGWRTGELFF. DNA of the CDR3: TGTGCCAGCAGCTTTGGGTGGCGGACCGGGGAGCTGTTTTTT. The variable domain in full, with the rest retrieved from reference TRBV7-9 and TRBJ2-2, is DTGVSQNPRHKITKRGQNVTFRCDPISEHNRLYWYRQTLGQGPEFLTYFQNEAQLEKSRLLSDRFSAERPKGSFSTLEIQRTEQGDSAMYLCASSFGWRTGELFFGEGSRLTVL.

This chain connects TRBV10-3 to TRBJ2-7; 9 bases line up with TRBD1. CDR3 length: 14 amino acids. The germline CDR1 and CDR2 sequences are ENHRY and SYGVKD. Unmatched junction bases numbered 5, after V lost 2 bases and J lost 6 bases. The CDR3 is CAISEQGQGSEQYF. The CDR3 bases are TGTGCCATCAGTGAGCAGGGACAGGGTAGCGAGCAGTACTTC.